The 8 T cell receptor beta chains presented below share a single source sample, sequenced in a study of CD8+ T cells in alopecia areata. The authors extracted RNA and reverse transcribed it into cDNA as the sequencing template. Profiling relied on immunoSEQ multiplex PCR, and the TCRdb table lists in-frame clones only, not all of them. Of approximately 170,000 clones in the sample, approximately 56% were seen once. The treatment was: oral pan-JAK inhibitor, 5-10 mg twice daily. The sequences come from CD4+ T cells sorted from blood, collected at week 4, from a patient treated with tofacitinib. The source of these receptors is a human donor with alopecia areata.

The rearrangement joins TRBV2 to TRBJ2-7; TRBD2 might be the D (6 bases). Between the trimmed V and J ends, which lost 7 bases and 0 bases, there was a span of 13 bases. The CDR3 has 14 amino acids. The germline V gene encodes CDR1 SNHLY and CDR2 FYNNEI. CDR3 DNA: TGTGCCAGCAACCAAGGAGGGAGCTCCTACGAGCAGTACTTC. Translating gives CASNQGGSSYEQYF. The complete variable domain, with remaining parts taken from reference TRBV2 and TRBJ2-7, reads EPEVTQTPSHQVTQMGQEVILRCVPISNHLYFYWYRQILGQKVEFLVSFYNNEISEKSEIFDDQFSVERPDGSNFTLKIRSTKLEDSAMYFCASNQGGSSYEQYFGPGTRLTVT.

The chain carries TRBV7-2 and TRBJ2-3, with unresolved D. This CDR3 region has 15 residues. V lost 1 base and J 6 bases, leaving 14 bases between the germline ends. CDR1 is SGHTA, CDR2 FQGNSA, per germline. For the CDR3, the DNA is TGTGCCAGCAGCTTAGGAGCGATCGGTCTGGATACGCAGTATTTT. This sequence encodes CASSLGAIGLDTQYF.

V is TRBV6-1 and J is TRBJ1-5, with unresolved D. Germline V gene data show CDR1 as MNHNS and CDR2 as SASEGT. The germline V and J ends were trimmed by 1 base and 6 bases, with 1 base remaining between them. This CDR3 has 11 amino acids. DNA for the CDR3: TGTGCCAGCAGTGAAGTTCAGCCCCAGCATTTT. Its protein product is CASSEVQPQHF.

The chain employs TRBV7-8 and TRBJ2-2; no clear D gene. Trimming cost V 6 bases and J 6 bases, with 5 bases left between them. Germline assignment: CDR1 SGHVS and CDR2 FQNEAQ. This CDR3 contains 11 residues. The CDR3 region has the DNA TGTGCCAGCAGGAGAGCCGGGGAGCTGTTTTTT. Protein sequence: CASRRAGELFF.

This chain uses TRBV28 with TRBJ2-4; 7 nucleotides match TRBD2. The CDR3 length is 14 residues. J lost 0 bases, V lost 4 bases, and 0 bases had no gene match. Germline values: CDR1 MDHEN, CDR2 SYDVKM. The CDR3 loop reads CASSWGGAKNIQYF. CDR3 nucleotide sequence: TGTGCCAGCAGTTGGGGGGGAGCCAAAAACATTCAGTACTTC. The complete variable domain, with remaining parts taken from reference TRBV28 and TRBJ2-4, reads DVKVTQSSRYLVKRTGEKVFLECVQDMDHENMFWYRQDPGLGLRLIYFSYDVKMKEKGDIPEGYSVSREKKERFSLILESASTNQTSMYLCASSWGGAKNIQYFGAGTRLSVL.

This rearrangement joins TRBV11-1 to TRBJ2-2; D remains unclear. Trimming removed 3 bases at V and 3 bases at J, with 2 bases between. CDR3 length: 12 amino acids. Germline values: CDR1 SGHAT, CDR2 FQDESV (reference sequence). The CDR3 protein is CASSFHTGELFF. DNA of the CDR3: TGTGCCAGCAGCTTCCACACCGGGGAGCTGTTTTTT.

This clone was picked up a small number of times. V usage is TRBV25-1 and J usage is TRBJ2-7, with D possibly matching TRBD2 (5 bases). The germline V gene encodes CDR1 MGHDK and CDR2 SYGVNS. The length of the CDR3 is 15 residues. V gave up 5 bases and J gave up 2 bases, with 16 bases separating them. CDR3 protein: CASSSRETPPYEQYF. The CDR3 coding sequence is TGTGCCAGCAGTAGCCGGGAAACACCTCCCTACGAGCAGTACTTC.

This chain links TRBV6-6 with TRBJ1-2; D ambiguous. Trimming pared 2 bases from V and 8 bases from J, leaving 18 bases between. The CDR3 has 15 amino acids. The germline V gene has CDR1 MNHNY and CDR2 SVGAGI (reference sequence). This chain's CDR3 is CASSYRATAPNGYTF. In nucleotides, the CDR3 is TGTGCCAGCAGTTACCGGGCCACAGCTCCTAACGGCTACACCTTC.